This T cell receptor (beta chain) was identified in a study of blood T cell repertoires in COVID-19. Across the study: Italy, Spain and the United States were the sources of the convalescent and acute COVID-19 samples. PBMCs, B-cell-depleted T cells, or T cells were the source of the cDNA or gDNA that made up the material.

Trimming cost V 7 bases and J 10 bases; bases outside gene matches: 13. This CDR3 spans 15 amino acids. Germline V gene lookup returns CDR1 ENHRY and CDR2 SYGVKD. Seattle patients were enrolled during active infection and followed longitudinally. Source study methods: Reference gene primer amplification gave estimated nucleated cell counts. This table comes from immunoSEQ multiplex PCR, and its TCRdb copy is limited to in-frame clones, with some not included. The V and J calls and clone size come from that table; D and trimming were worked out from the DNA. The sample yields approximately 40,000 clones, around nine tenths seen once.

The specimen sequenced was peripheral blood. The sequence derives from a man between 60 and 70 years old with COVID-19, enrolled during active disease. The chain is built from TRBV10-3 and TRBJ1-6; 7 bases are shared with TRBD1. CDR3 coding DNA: TGTGCCATCACCAACCGAAGACAGGGAGGATCACCCCTCCACTTT. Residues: CAITNRRQGGSPLHF.